These 17 T cell receptor beta chains were sequenced from one sample in a study of OX40 agonist ivuxolimab in advanced cancers. Library preparation was by the immunoSEQ multiplex PCR assay. TCRdb retrieved this table from immuneACCESS and kept in-frame rearrangements only. Not all clones are present; in checked studies, unresolved V genes account for under half, and no reason is known for the remainder. Within this sample are around 46,000 clones, with 75% to 90% of them counted one time only. The top ten hold roughly 31% of the sample. Source: CD4+ or CD8+ T cells sorted from blood, taken in a trial of the OX40 agonist ivuxolimab. These TCRs come from an adult with an advanced solid tumor such as melanoma, head and neck, liver or kidney cancer.

The chain recombines TRBV6-5 with TRBJ1-1, with TRBD1 as a possible D gene (5 bases). The CDR3 is made up of 13 amino acids. V lost 0 bases, J lost 7 bases, and 9 bases lay in between. CDR1 is MNHEY, CDR2 SVGAGI, per germline. CDR3 DNA sequence: TGTGCCAGCAGTTACTCGGGGGAGAGTGAAGCTTTCTTT. It is translated as CASSYSGESEAFF.

This clone has a single count. The chain recombines TRBV27 with TRBJ1-1; D possibly corresponds to TRBD1 (6 bases). The germline gives CDR1 MNHEY, CDR2 SMNVEV (reference sequence). Trimming pared 4 bases from V and 11 bases from J, leaving 14 bases between. The CDR3 length is 12 residues. The CDR3 here is CASSSSRTVAFF. CDR3 coding DNA: TGTGCCAGCAGTTCCTCCAGGACAGTTGCTTTCTTT.

The V and J genes are TRBV19 and TRBJ1-1; D is undetermined. CDR1 and CDR2 from the germline V gene are LNHDA and SQIVND (reference sequence). Trimming removed 5 bases at V and 1 base at J, with 2 bases between. This CDR3 comprises 11 residues. The DNA of the CDR3 is TGTGCCAGTAGTGCGAACACTGAAGCTTTCTTT. Its translation is CASSANTEAFF.

The chain combines TRBV11-2 with TRBJ2-1, with 11 bases lining up with TRBD2. Germline V gene data show CDR1 as SGHAT and CDR2 as FQNNGV. The CDR3 extends over 15 amino acids. Losses at the gene ends were 5 bases for V and 6 bases for J; bases not matched to a gene: 6. The CDR3 sequence is CASSTGTSGLNEQFF. CDR3 coding DNA: TGTGCCAGCAGCACGGGGACTAGCGGTCTCAATGAGCAGTTCTTC.

This sequence joins TRBV7-9 and TRBJ2-3, with 8 nucleotides matching TRBD1. This CDR3 region has 15 residues. Germline values: CDR1 SEHNR, CDR2 FQNEAQ (reference sequence). V lost 5 bases, J lost 5 bases, and 9 bases stayed unmatched. For the CDR3, the DNA is TGTGCCAGCAGCACCGAACAGGGGGGTGTAGATACGCAGTATTTT. It encodes CASSTEQGGVDTQYF.

A single count supports this clone. V usage is TRBV13 and J usage is TRBJ1-2; unclear D gene. This CDR3 spans 14 amino acids. Germline assignment: CDR1 PRHDT and CDR2 FYEKMQ (reference sequence). The V gene lost 2 bases and the J gene lost 4 bases, with 11 bases spanning the gap. The CDR3 protein is CASSLSPPPYGYTF. CDR3 in DNA: TGTGCCAGCAGCTTAAGTCCGCCTCCCTATGGCTACACCTTC.

In its sample, this clone was seen once. At one boundary the junction diverges from the germline segment, which might be a read error. The chain couples TRBV6-1 to TRBJ2-7, with TRBD2 as a possible D gene (6 bases). This CDR3 comprises 12 residues. Looked up from germline, CDR1 is MNHNS and CDR2 is SASEGT. CDR3 nucleotide sequence: TGTGCCAGCAGTGAAGGAACCTTCCGGGAGAACTTC. Its translation: CASSEGTFRENF.

CDR3 coding DNA: TGCGCCAGCTCTTCCCGAACAGGGGACATCAATCAGCCCCAGCATTTT. As protein: CASSSRTGDINQPQHF. The chain employs TRBV10-2 and TRBJ1-5; TRBD1 agrees at 7 bases. This CDR3 is 16 amino acids long. CDR1 and CDR2 from the germline V gene are WSHSY and SAAADI. The junction had 13 bases not matched to a gene; V was cut back by 8 bases and J by 3 bases.

The chain employs TRBV19 and TRBJ2-4, with 9 bases lining up with TRBD1. CDR3 length: 15 amino acids. V was pared by 3 bases and J by 7 bases, with 7 bases of the junction left unmatched. Germline V gene lookup returns CDR1 LNHDA and CDR2 SQIVND (reference sequence). CDR3 in amino acids: CASSINGQGRNIQYF. The CDR3 DNA reads as TGTGCCAGTAGTATTAACGGACAGGGGCGCAACATTCAGTACTTC.

The chain couples TRBV30 to TRBJ1-6; tentatively, D is TRBD1 (5 bases). Trimming pared 5 bases from V and 6 bases from J, leaving 14 bases between. The CDR3 loop spans 14 amino acids. CDR1 and CDR2 (germline): GTSNPN, SVGIG (reference sequence). CDR3 residues: CAWEEGRGNSPLHF. For the CDR3, the DNA is TGTGCCTGGGAGGAAGGGAGGGGTAATTCACCCCTCCACTTT.

The chain couples TRBV4-1 to TRBJ2-5; 8 positions match TRBD1. The germline gives CDR1 MGHRA, CDR2 YSYEKL. There are 14 residues in the CDR3. The trim removed 3 bases at V and 3 bases at J, leaving 3 bases unmatched. The CDR3 nucleotides read TGCGCCAGCAGCCATATGACAGGGGAAGAGACCCAGTACTTC. Protein sequence: CASSHMTGEETQYF.

The CDR3 sequence: CASSPRGFAQETQYF. DNA of the CDR3: TGTGCCAGTAGCCCTCGGGGGTTCGCCCAAGAGACCCAGTACTTC. This rearrangement joins TRBV19 to TRBJ2-5; weak D call: TRBD2 (6 bases). Trimming shortened V by 6 bases and J by 1 base, and 15 bases separated the two germline ends. CDR3 length: 15 residues. CDR1 LNHDA and CDR2 SQIVND come from the germline V gene (reference sequence). Combining the CDR3 with reference TRBV19 and TRBJ2-5 gives the whole variable domain DGGITQSPKYLFRKEGQNVTLSCEQNLNHDAMYWYRQDPGQGLRLIYYSQIVNDFQKGDIAEGYSVSREKKESFPLTVTSAQKNPTAFYLCASSPRGFAQETQYFGPGTRLLVL.

To note about this clone: Germline and junction disagree at one end, which may indicate a read error. The chain combines TRBV7-7 with TRBJ2-3; 7 bases map to TRBD2. The CDR3 loop spans 15 amino acids. CDR1 is SSHAT and CDR2 is FNYEAQ in the germline V gene (reference sequence). CDR3 residues: CASSLAPAGTDTQYF. CDR3 nucleotide sequence: TGTGCTAGCAGCTTAGCTCCAGCGGGGACAGATACGCAGTATTTT. The whole variable domain, filled in from reference TRBV7-7 and TRBJ2-3, reads GAGVSQSPRYKVTKRGQDVTLRCDPISSHATLYWYQQALGQGPEFLTYFNYEAQPDKSGLPSDRFSAERPEGSISTLTIQRTEQRDSAMYRCASSLAPAGTDTQYFGPGTRLTVL.

The rearrangement links TRBV13 to TRBJ2-7; D call uncertain. The germline V and J ends were trimmed by 5 bases and 0 bases, with 11 bases remaining between them. Per germline, CDR1 PRHDT and CDR2 FYEKMQ (reference sequence). The CDR3 contains 14 residues. CDR3 DNA: TGTGCCAGCAGCCAAGGTGATAGCTCCTACGAGCAGTACTTC. Translated, it gives CASSQGDSSYEQYF.

The chain couples TRBV28 to TRBJ2-1, with TRBD1 matching over 8 bases. J gave up 3 bases and V 7 bases, and 8 bases lay outside the gene matches. CDR1 and CDR2 (germline): MDHEN, SYDVKM. This CDR3 contains 15 residues. The CDR3 nucleotides are TGTGCCAGCACCTCTCCTGGACAGGGCTACAATGAGCAGTTCTTC. It specifies CASTSPGQGYNEQFF.

This clone has a single count. The chain uses TRBV5-1 and TRBJ1-1; D is ambiguous. The CDR3 totals 14 residues. Between the trimmed V and J ends, which lost 0 bases and 4 bases, there was a span of 10 bases. Germline CDR1 reads SGHRS; CDR2 reads YFSETQ. CDR3 nucleotides: TGCGCCAGCAGCTTGGAGGGTGGGAGCACTGAAGCTTTCTTT. This encodes CASSLEGGSTEAFF.

J is TRBJ1-3 and V is TRBV2; D unclear. The germline V gene encodes CDR1 SNHLY and CDR2 FYNNEI. The CDR3 length is 14 residues. V was shortened by 7 bases and J by 2 bases, with 12 bases between the two germline ends. CDR3 in amino acids: CASIGAWPGNTIYF. CDR3 nucleotide sequence: TGTGCCAGCATCGGAGCTTGGCCTGGAAACACCATATATTTT.